These T cell receptor beta chains were read from a single sample in a study of control samples from healthy donors and cancer patients. The data were produced by immunoSEQ multiplex PCR, yet TCRdb's version contains in-frame clones alone and is incomplete. The sample records 350,000 to 450,000 clones, around 90% being singletons. The specimen was PBMCs. These receptors were collected from a man aged 40-55 years with head and neck cancer. The CDR3 runs from the conserved cysteine through the conserved F or W. A D gene is named only where the DNA matches it firmly. Clone size is shown for a subset of rows, as once, few, many or a class of expanded clone.

size: .; J: TRBJ1-4; D: .; V: TRBV6-5; CDR3: CASSYYGVNEKLFF; DNA: TGTGCCAGCAGTTACTACGGGGTAAATGAAAAACTGTTTTTT
size: few; J: TRBJ1-1; D: .; V: TRBV28; CDR3: CASLRRGVDNTEAFF; DNA: TGTGCCTCCCTCCGGAGGGGGGTGGATAACACTGAAGCTTTCTTT
size: .; J: TRBJ1-5; D: TRBD1; V: TRBV6-2/TRBV6-3; CDR3: CASSSPKTGGVSQPQHF; DNA: TGTGCCAGCAGTTCCCCCAAGACAGGGGGCGTTAGTCAGCCCCAGCATTTT
size: .; J: TRBJ2-3; D: .; V: TRBV28; CDR3: CASMTDLGTDTQYF; DNA: TGTGCCAGCATGACGGACTTGGGGACAGATACGCAGTATTTT
size: .; J: TRBJ2-7; D: .; V: TRBV6-6; CDR3: CASSSLIYEQYF; DNA: TGTGCCAGCAGTTCATTAATTTACGAGCAGTACTTC
size: .; J: TRBJ1-6; D: .; V: TRBV2; CDR3: CASSSPLHF; DNA: TGTGCCAGCAGTTCACCCCTCCACTTT
size: .; J: TRBJ1-5; D: .; V: TRBV6-6; CDR3: CASRPRVTGINQPQHF; DNA: TGTGCCAGCAGACCCCGTGTAACAGGTATCAATCAGCCCCAGCATTTT
size: .; J: TRBJ2-1; D: .; V: TRBV2; CDR3: CAAPGGPYNEQFF; DNA: TGTGCCGCCCCGGGGGGCCCCTACAATGAGCAGTTCTTC
size: .; J: TRBJ1-1; D: TRBD1; V: TRBV29-1; CDR3: CSVPRDRGVNTEAFF; DNA: TGCAGCGTTCCCCGGGACAGGGGGGTGAACACTGAAGCTTTCTTT
size: once; J: TRBJ1-1; D: .; V: TRBV7-2; CDR3: CASSLGGQTEAFF; DNA: TGTGCCAGCAGCTTAGGGGGGCAGACTGAAGCTTTCTTT
size: .; J: TRBJ1-6; D: .; V: TRBV6-5; CDR3: CASSYPGPNSPLHF; DNA: TGTGCCAGCAGTTACCCGGGACCCAATTCACCCCTCCACTTT
size: .; J: TRBJ2-5; D: TRBD2; V: TRBV4-2; CDR3: CASSQQAGTSGGETQYF; DNA: TGTGCCAGCAGCCAACAAGCCGGGACTAGCGGGGGGGAGACCCAGTACTTC
size: once; J: TRBJ2-5; D: .; V: TRBV5-1; CDR3: CASSRALRGQETQYF; DNA: TGCGCCAGCAGCCGGGCCCTAAGGGGGCAAGAGACCCAGTACTTC
size: .; J: TRBJ1-1; D: .; V: TRBV6-1; CDR3: CASSDHLNTEAFF; DNA: TGTGCCAGCAGTGATCACTTAAACACTGAAGCTTTCTTT
size: .; J: TRBJ2-1; D: TRBD1; V: TRBV13; CDR3: CASSLAGTGSSNEQFF; DNA: TGTGCCAGCAGCTTAGCCGGGACAGGGAGTTCAAATGAGCAGTTCTTC
size: .; J: TRBJ1-1; D: .; V: TRBV7-3; CDR3: CASSLGRGLEAFF; DNA: TGTGCCAGCAGCTTAGGGCGGGGCCTTGAAGCTTTCTTT
size: .; J: TRBJ2-3; D: .; V: TRBV2; CDR3: CASTVLGPGTDTQYF; DNA: TGTGCCAGCACCGTACTAGGCCCGGGCACAGATACGCAGTATTTT
size: .; J: TRBJ2-3; D: TRBD2; V: TRBV19; CDR3: CASSMRGGSHTDTQYF; DNA: TGTGCCAGTAGTATGCGGGGGGGCTCGCACACAGATACGCAGTATTTT
size: .; J: TRBJ2-2; D: .; V: TRBV29-1; CDR3: CSAEGTSNTGELFF; DNA: TGCAGCGCCGAGGGGACATCGAACACCGGGGAGCTGTTTTTT
size: .; J: TRBJ1-6; D: .; V: TRBV6-2/TRBV6-3; CDR3: CASSFIRQAGHNSPLHF; DNA: TGTGCCAGCAGTTTCATACGGCAGGCCGGCCATAATTCACCCCTCCACTTT
size: .; J: TRBJ1-4; D: TRBD1; V: TRBV30; CDR3: CAWSVRAGGNEKLFF; DNA: TGTGCCTGGAGTGTACGGGCAGGGGGCAATGAAAAACTGTTTTTT
size: .; J: TRBJ2-5; D: .; V: TRBV3-1/TRBV3-2; CDR3: CASSQIWLGTIEETQYF; DNA: TGTGCCAGCAGCCAAATCTGGCTCGGGACGATCGAAGAGACCCAGTACTTC
size: .; J: TRBJ2-7; D: TRBD2; V: TRBV30; CDR3: CAWSTRTSGIRTGVNEQYF; DNA: TGTGCCTGGAGTACCCGGACTAGCGGGATCCGCACCGGGGTTAACGAGCAGTACTTC
size: .; J: TRBJ1-1; D: TRBD1; V: TRBV5-1; CDR3: CASSAWGQGETEAFF; DNA: TGCGCCAGCAGCGCTTGGGGACAGGGGGAAACTGAAGCTTTCTTT
size: .; J: TRBJ1-1; D: .; V: TRBV5-1; CDR3: CASMLYDRGQEAFF; DNA: TGCGCCAGCATGTTGTATGATCGGGGGCAAGAAGCTTTCTTT
size: once; J: TRBJ2-7; D: .; V: TRBV19; CDR3: CASSRDIRQYF; DNA: TGTGCCAGTAGTAGAGACATAAGGCAGTACTTC
size: .; J: TRBJ1-2; D: .; V: TRBV29-1; CDR3: CSTWTGANYGYTF; DNA: TGCAGCACCTGGACCGGAGCTAACTATGGCTACACCTTC
size: .; J: TRBJ2-2; D: TRBD2; V: TRBV2; CDR3: CASSEGRAGAHWAGELFF; DNA: TGTGCCAGCAGTGAAGGTCGAGCGGGGGCGCATTGGGCCGGGGAGCTGTTTTTT
size: once; J: TRBJ2-7; D: TRBD1; V: TRBV5-6; CDR3: CASSFGTGGEQYF; DNA: TGTGCCAGCAGCTTCGGGACAGGGGGAGAGCAGTACTTC
size: .; J: TRBJ2-5; D: .; V: TRBV19; CDR3: CASSIDRQETQYF; DNA: TGTGCCAGTAGTATAGACCGGCAAGAGACCCAGTACTTC
size: .; J: TRBJ1-3; D: TRBD1; V: TRBV19; CDR3: CASIGRGSLKGPSSGNTIYF; DNA: TGTGCCAGTATCGGCAGGGGGTCCCTTAAGGGGCCCAGCTCTGGAAACACCATATATTTT
size: .; J: TRBJ1-3; D: .; V: TRBV28; CDR3: CASSLIQDGNTIYF; DNA: TGTGCCAGCAGTTTAATACAGGACGGAAACACCATATATTTT
size: few; J: TRBJ1-1; D: .; V: TRBV11-2; CDR3: CASRIMGGHTEAFF; DNA: TGTGCCAGCAGGATCATGGGGGGGCACACTGAAGCTTTCTTT
size: once; J: TRBJ2-1; D: TRBD2; V: TRBV6-5; CDR3: CASILAGFDYNEQFF; DNA: TGTGCCAGCATTTTAGCGGGATTCGACTACAATGAGCAGTTCTTC
size: few; J: TRBJ1-4; D: TRBD1; V: TRBV5-1; CDR3: CASRVTGGYATNEKLFF; DNA: TGCGCCAGCAGGGTAACAGGGGGCTATGCAACTAATGAAAAACTGTTTTTT
size: .; J: TRBJ2-5; D: .; V: TRBV6-6; CDR3: CASSRDRQETQYF; DNA: TGTGCCAGCAGTCGAGACAGGCAAGAGACCCAGTACTTC
size: .; J: TRBJ2-3; D: .; V: TRBV19; CDR3: CASSIGSTDTQYF; DNA: TGTGCCAGTAGTATTGGGAGCACAGATACGCAGTATTTT
size: .; J: TRBJ1-5; D: TRBD1; V: TRBV7-9; CDR3: CASSLAGTGHNQPQHF; DNA: TGTGCCAGCAGCTTAGCCGGGACAGGACACAATCAGCCCCAGCATTTT
size: .; J: TRBJ2-7; D: .; V: TRBV28; CDR3: CASSLSSTYEQYF; DNA: TGTGCCAGCAGTTTGTCCAGTACCTACGAGCAGTACTTC
size: few; J: TRBJ2-7; D: .; V: TRBV12-5; CDR3: CASGLSTVGEQYF; DNA: TGTGCTAGTGGTTTGTCAACGGTGGGCGAGCAGTACTTC
size: .; J: TRBJ1-2; D: .; V: TRBV3-1/TRBV3-2; CDR3: CASSPGGGTGYTF; DNA: TGTGCCAGCAGCCCGGGAGGGGGAACTGGCTACACCTTC
size: .; J: TRBJ1-3; D: .; V: TRBV9; CDR3: CASSVPRIEGNTIYF; DNA: TGTGCCAGCAGCGTTCCACGTATAGAAGGAAACACCATATATTTT
size: .; J: TRBJ2-3; D: .; V: TRBV27; CDR3: CASSPLEDTQYF; DNA: TGTGCCAGCAGTCCCCTGGAGGATACGCAGTATTTT
size: .; J: TRBJ2-2; D: TRBD1; V: TRBV5-4; CDR3: CASSSGTGTHRVTGELFF; DNA: TGTGCCAGCAGCTCTGGGACAGGGACTCACCGTGTCACCGGGGAGCTGTTTTTT
size: .; J: TRBJ1-1; D: TRBD1; V: TRBV3-1/TRBV3-2; CDR3: CASSQVDRGSEAFF; DNA: TGTGCCAGCAGCCAAGTGGACAGGGGTTCTGAAGCTTTCTTT
size: .; J: TRBJ2-7; D: TRBD2; V: TRBV5-1; CDR3: CASSLGLARVPYEQYF; DNA: TGCGCCAGCAGCCTTGGACTAGCGAGGGTCCCCTACGAGCAGTACTTC
size: .; J: TRBJ1-4; D: TRBD1; V: TRBV19; CDR3: CASRGQIGAMEKLFF; DNA: TGTGCCAGTAGGGGACAGATAGGGGCAATGGAAAAACTGTTTTTT
size: once; J: TRBJ1-5; D: .; V: TRBV6-6; CDR3: CASSYSAGGNQPQHF; DNA: TGTGCCAGCAGTTACTCGGCAGGCGGGAATCAGCCCCAGCATTTT
size: .; J: TRBJ1-3; D: .; V: TRBV4-1; CDR3: CASSQYGSSGNTIYF; DNA: TGCGCCAGCTCCCAATACGGGAGCTCTGGAAACACCATATATTTT
size: .; J: TRBJ1-6; D: .; V: TRBV3-1/TRBV3-2; CDR3: CASSRQGRVSPLHF; DNA: TGTGCCAGCAGTCGGCAGGGAAGGGTTTCACCCCTCCACTTT
size: .; J: TRBJ2-1; D: TRBD1; V: TRBV6-6; CDR3: CATKVGGHEQFF; DNA: TGTGCCACCAAGGTAGGGGGCCATGAGCAGTTCTTC